This is a list of T cell receptor beta chains from one sample in a study of blood T cell repertoires in COVID-19. The assay was immunoSEQ multiplex PCR, and TCRdb's table has in-frame clones only and misses some. The data show more than 300,000 clones, 88% seen once. Input material: PBMCs or T cells enriched from blood (not recorded which). The source is a woman under 30 who had recovered from COVID-19. CDR3s include the opening cysteine and the closing phenylalanine or tryptophan. A D gene is named only where the DNA matches it firmly. Size values are once, few and many counts, or a class for expanded clones, and some rows have none.

V,D,J,size,CDR3,DNA
TRBV4-1,TRBD1,TRBJ1-4,.,CASSQEAGQGYEKLFF,TGCGCCAGCAGCCAAGAGGCGGGACAGGGGTACGAAAAACTGTTTTTT
TRBV30,.,TRBJ1-3,few,CAWSVRVPIYF,TGTGCCTGGAGTGTACGGGTCCCCATATATTTT
TRBV2,TRBD2,TRBJ2-7,.,CASRVSGGAYYEQYF,TGTGCCAGCAGGGTTAGCGGGGGGGCCTACTACGAGCAGTACTTC
TRBV15,TRBD1,TRBJ1-2,.,CATSRVPGQGYGYTF,TGTGCCACCAGCAGAGTACCGGGACAGGGTTATGGCTACACCTTC
TRBV11-2,TRBD2,TRBJ2-3,.,CASSSSSGGYTDTQYF,TGTGCCAGCAGCTCTTCTAGCGGGGGCTACACAGATACGCAGTATTTT
TRBV7-2,.,TRBJ2-2,many,CASSSDTGELFF,TGTGCCAGCAGCTCGGACACCGGGGAGCTGTTTTTT
TRBV5-4,TRBD2,TRBJ2-5,.,CASSFRLAGPPETQYF,TGTGCCAGCAGCTTCCGATTAGCGGGGCCTCCAGAGACCCAGTACTTC
TRBV21-1,.,TRBJ1-3,.,CASSKFVAGTGFSGNTIYF,TGTGCCAGCAGCAAATTCGTAGCCGGGACAGGGTTCTCTGGAAACACCATATATTTT
TRBV20-1,TRBD1,TRBJ1-2,.,CSASLGQGAHIAF,TGCAGTGCTAGTTTAGGACAGGGGGCGCATATCGCCTTC
TRBV6-5,.,TRBJ1-3,.,CASSGGQSSGNTIYF,TGTGCCAGCAGCGGTGGACAGAGCTCTGGAAACACCATATATTTT
TRBV6-2/TRBV6-3,.,TRBJ2-3,.,CASSYAGLGTDTQYF,TGTGCCAGCAGTTACGCCGGTCTGGGCACAGATACGCAGTATTTT
TRBV3-1/TRBV3-2,.,TRBJ2-1,.,CASSGGPRGTSYNEQFF,TGTGCCAGCAGCGGAGGGCCCAGGGGGACCTCCTACAATGAGCAGTTCTTC
TRBV30,.,TRBJ1-6,.,CAWGSDTYNSPLHF,TGTGCCTGGGGATCGGACACCTATAATTCACCCCTCCACTTT
TRBV5-1,.,TRBJ2-1,.,CASSPGGPPYNEQFF,TGCGCCAGCAGCCCCGGGGGGCCCCCCTACAATGAGCAGTTCTTC
TRBV5-4,TRBD1,TRBJ2-7,.,CASSRGTALSYEQYF,TGTGCCAGCAGCAGAGGGACAGCCCTCTCCTACGAGCAGTACTTC
TRBV20-1,TRBD2,TRBJ2-3,.,CSASGGGARTDTQYF,TGCAGTGCTAGTGGCGGGGGGGCGAGAACAGATACGCAGTATTTT
TRBV3-1/TRBV3-2,.,TRBJ1-1,.,CASSQFPLLEGFSAFF,TGTGCCAGCAGCCAATTTCCCCTATTGGAGGGGTTTAGCGCTTTCTTT
TRBV6-5,.,TRBJ1-1,.,CASLTGLLNTEAFF,TGTGCCAGCTTAACTGGTCTTTTGAACACTGAAGCTTTCTTT
TRBV19,.,TRBJ2-5,.,CASSIVSGSNQETQYF,TGTGCCAGTAGTATAGTGAGCGGGTCCAACCAAGAGACCCAGTACTTC
TRBV12-3/TRBV12-4,.,TRBJ1-1,.,CASSFAGNTEAFF,TGTGCCAGCAGTTTCGCGGGAAACACTGAAGCTTTCTTT
TRBV10-3,TRBD1,TRBJ1-5,.,CAISEGRGQGQPQHF,TGTGCCATCAGTGAGGGCAGGGGGCAGGGTCAGCCCCAGCATTTT
TRBV5-1,TRBD1,TRBJ2-5,.,CASSVARAKGATQYF,TGCGCCAGCAGCGTGGCTAGGGCAAAGGGGGCCACCCAGTACTTC
TRBV7-9,TRBD1,TRBJ2-7,.,CASSLVGRGLSPVTYEQYF,TGTGCCAGCAGCTTAGTCGGCAGGGGGCTATCTCCCGTTACCTACGAGCAGTACTTC
TRBV11-3,.,TRBJ2-1,.,CASSLEGRAVNEQFF,TGTGCCAGCAGCTTAGAGGGCAGGGCGGTCAATGAGCAGTTCTTC
TRBV29-1,TRBD1,TRBJ1-5,.,CSVARTGNNQPQHF,TGCAGCGTTGCCCGGACAGGGAACAATCAGCCCCAGCATTTT
TRBV18,TRBD1,TRBJ1-2,.,CASSPGQGNYGYTF,TGTGCCAGCTCACCGGGACAGGGAAACTATGGCTACACCTTC
TRBV5-4,TRBD2,TRBJ2-7,.,CASSLGTGGTRMNYEQYF,TGTGCCAGCAGCTTGGGTACGGGGGGGACAAGGATGAACTACGAGCAGTACTTC
TRBV7-2,.,TRBJ2-2,.,CASSFQGGTGELFF,TGTGCCAGCAGCTTCCAGGGGGGTACCGGGGAGCTGTTTTTT
TRBV7-9,.,TRBJ2-3,.,CASREFRGIGPTDTQYF,TGTGCCAGCAGGGAATTTCGAGGGATCGGTCCGACAGATACGCAGTATTTT
TRBV19,.,TRBJ1-4,.,CASSPTGTNEKLFF,TGTGCCAGTAGCCCCACAGGGACTAATGAAAAACTGTTTTTT
TRBV28,TRBD1,TRBJ1-5,.,CASSHRQGSLNQPQHF,TGTGCCAGCAGTCACAGACAGGGATCCCTTAATCAGCCCCAGCATTTT
TRBV7-2,TRBD2,TRBJ2-3,few,CASSSLSGGTQYF,TGTGCCAGCAGCTCCCTTTCGGGGGGTACGCAGTATTTT
TRBV12-5,TRBD1,TRBJ1-1,.,CASGPDRDTEAFF,TGTGCTAGTGGTCCGGACAGGGACACTGAAGCTTTCTTT
TRBV5-1,.,TRBJ1-1,.,CASSLGTARNTEAFF,TGCGCCAGCAGCTTGGGGACAGCCCGAAACACTGAAGCTTTCTTT
TRBV11-3,.,TRBJ1-1,.,CASSLEPGTQVQMNTEAFF,TGTGCCAGCAGCTTAGAGCCCGGGACACAGGTACAAATGAACACTGAAGCTTTCTTT
TRBV7-2,.,TRBJ2-2,.,CASSSPPDFANTGELFF,TGTGCCAGCAGCTCGCCCCCGGACTTCGCGAACACCGGGGAGCTGTTTTTT